This is a list of T cell receptor beta chains from one sample in a study of shared clonotypes between healthy human individuals. Data came from immunoSEQ multiplex PCR; TCRdb stores just in-frame clones and leaves some out. The sample contains roughly 2,000,000 clones, 90% to 95% of which appear only once. The sample comprised naive CD8+ T cells from PBMCs. The receptors derive from a man younger than 35 in good health. Some clones in this sample may be carry-over from other donors' samples. The CDR3 runs from the conserved cysteine through the conserved F or W. Fields, in order: CDR3 protein, CDR3 DNA, D gene, clone size, J gene, V gene. A D gene is named only where the DNA matches it firmly. Not every row has a clone size; where given, it reads once, few, many or a size class.

CDR3 protein: CSAEGAGFSSYNEQFF
CDR3 DNA: TGCAGCGCCGAGGGAGCGGGTTTTAGCTCCTACAATGAGCAGTTCTTC
D gene: .
clone size: .
J gene: TRBJ2-1
V gene: TRBV29-1

CDR3 protein: CASSNSDRSTDTQYF
CDR3 DNA: TGTGCCAGCAGCAATTCTGACAGGAGCACAGATACGCAGTATTTT
D gene: .
clone size: .
J gene: TRBJ2-3
V gene: TRBV9

CDR3 protein: CAISAGAGVYSFF
CDR3 DNA: TGTGCCATCAGTGCGGGGGCAGGAGTGTATTCTTTCTTT
D gene: .
clone size: .
J gene: TRBJ1-1
V gene: TRBV10-3

CDR3 protein: CASSNNPNTEAFF
CDR3 DNA: TGCGCCAGCAGCAATAACCCTAACACTGAAGCTTTCTTT
D gene: .
clone size: .
J gene: TRBJ1-1
V gene: TRBV5-1

CDR3 protein: CASTSGIVDDGYTF
CDR3 DNA: TGCGCCAGCACCTCAGGGATAGTTGATGATGGCTACACCTTC
D gene: .
clone size: .
J gene: TRBJ1-2
V gene: TRBV5-1

CDR3 protein: CASRRGRRVDEKLFF
CDR3 DNA: TGTGCCAGCCGGCGGGGGCGGAGGGTGGATGAAAAACTGTTTTTT
D gene: .
clone size: .
J gene: TRBJ1-4
V gene: TRBV6-6

CDR3 protein: CASSRTKIAHTQYF
CDR3 DNA: TGTGCCAGCAGTCGAACCAAAATTGCGCATACGCAGTATTTT
D gene: .
clone size: .
J gene: TRBJ2-3
V gene: TRBV7-6

CDR3 protein: CASSLVVNTEAFF
CDR3 DNA: TGTGCCAGCAGTTTAGTAGTAAACACTGAAGCTTTCTTT
D gene: .
clone size: .
J gene: TRBJ1-1
V gene: TRBV27

CDR3 protein: CASSPLPRETTYEQYF
CDR3 DNA: TGTGCCAGTAGTCCGCTCCCCCGGGAGACCACCTACGAGCAGTACTTC
D gene: .
clone size: .
J gene: TRBJ2-7
V gene: TRBV19

CDR3 protein: CASSSPGLAYEQYF
CDR3 DNA: TGTGCCAGCAGCTCCCCGGGACTAGCCTACGAGCAGTACTTC
D gene: TRBD2
clone size: .
J gene: TRBJ2-7
V gene: TRBV7-9

CDR3 protein: CASSVAGGSYNEQFF
CDR3 DNA: TGTGCCAGCAGCGTCGCGGGAGGGTCCTACAATGAGCAGTTCTTC
D gene: TRBD2
clone size: .
J gene: TRBJ2-1
V gene: TRBV9

CDR3 protein: CASSAQAYSNQPQHF
CDR3 DNA: TGTGCCAGCAGCGCCCAGGCGTATAGCAATCAGCCCCAGCATTTT
D gene: .
clone size: .
J gene: TRBJ1-5
V gene: TRBV5-5

CDR3 protein: CASSVGRETSTDTQYF
CDR3 DNA: TGTGCCAGCAGCGTAGGCAGGGAAACTAGCACAGATACGCAGTATTTT
D gene: .
clone size: .
J gene: TRBJ2-3
V gene: TRBV9

CDR3 protein: CASTFPAARANYGYTF
CDR3 DNA: TGTGCCAGCACTTTCCCCGCGGCTCGGGCTAACTATGGCTACACCTTC
D gene: .
clone size: .
J gene: TRBJ1-2
V gene: TRBV7-9

CDR3 protein: CASSPLPGGTEAFF
CDR3 DNA: TGTGCCAGCAGTCCCCTGCCAGGGGGCACTGAAGCTTTCTTT
D gene: TRBD1
clone size: few
J gene: TRBJ1-1
V gene: TRBV28

CDR3 protein: CASREDREGGYGYTF
CDR3 DNA: TGTGCCAGCAGGGAAGACAGGGAAGGGGGCTATGGCTACACCTTC
D gene: TRBD1
clone size: .
J gene: TRBJ1-2
V gene: TRBV28

CDR3 protein: CASRRTGLGGTDTQYF
CDR3 DNA: TGTGCCAGCAGAAGGACAGGGCTGGGTGGCACAGATACGCAGTATTTT
D gene: TRBD1
clone size: .
J gene: TRBJ2-3
V gene: TRBV7-2

CDR3 protein: CASSSRTASYEQYF
CDR3 DNA: TGTGCCAGCAGCTCCAGGACGGCTTCCTACGAGCAGTACTTC
D gene: .
clone size: .
J gene: TRBJ2-7
V gene: TRBV7-9

CDR3 protein: CASSLVNAEQFF
CDR3 DNA: TGCGCCAGCAGCTTGGTGAACGCTGAGCAGTTCTTC
D gene: .
clone size: once
J gene: TRBJ2-1
V gene: TRBV5-1